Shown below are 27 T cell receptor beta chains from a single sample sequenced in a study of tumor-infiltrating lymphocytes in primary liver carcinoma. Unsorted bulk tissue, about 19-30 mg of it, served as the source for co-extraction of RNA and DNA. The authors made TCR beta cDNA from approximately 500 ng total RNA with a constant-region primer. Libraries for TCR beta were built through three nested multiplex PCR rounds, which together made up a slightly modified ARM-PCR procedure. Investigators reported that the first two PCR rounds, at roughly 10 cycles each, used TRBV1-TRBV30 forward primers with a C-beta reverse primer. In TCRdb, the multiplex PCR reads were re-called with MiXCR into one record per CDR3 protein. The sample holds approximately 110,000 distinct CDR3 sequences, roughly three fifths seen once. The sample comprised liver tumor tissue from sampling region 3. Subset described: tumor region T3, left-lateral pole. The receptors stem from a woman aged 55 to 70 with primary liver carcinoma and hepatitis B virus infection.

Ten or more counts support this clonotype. CDR3 sequence: CASSFTGASSGNTIYF. CDR3 coding DNA: TGTGCCAGCAGCTTTACAGGGGCCAGCTCTGGAAACACCATATATTTT. The V call is TRBV11-2, the J call TRBJ1-3, with 7 bases fitting TRBD1. Per the germline V gene, CDR1 is SGHAT and CDR2 is FQNNGV. V dropped 3 bases and J dropped 0; count of bases not matched to a gene: 5. The CDR3 has 16 residues.

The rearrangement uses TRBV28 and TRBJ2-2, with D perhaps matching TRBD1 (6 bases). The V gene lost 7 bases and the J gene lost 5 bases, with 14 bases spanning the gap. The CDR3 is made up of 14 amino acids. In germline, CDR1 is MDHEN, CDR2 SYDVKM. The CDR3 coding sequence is TGTGCCAGCACCTCACAGGGAGTTACCGGGGAGCTGTTTTTT. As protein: CASTSQGVTGELFF. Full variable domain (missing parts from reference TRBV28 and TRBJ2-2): DVKVTQSSRYLVKRTGEKVFLECVQDMDHENMFWYRQDPGLGLRLIYFSYDVKMKEKGDIPEGYSVSREKKERFSLILESASTNQTSMYLCASTSQGVTGELFFGEGSRLTVL.

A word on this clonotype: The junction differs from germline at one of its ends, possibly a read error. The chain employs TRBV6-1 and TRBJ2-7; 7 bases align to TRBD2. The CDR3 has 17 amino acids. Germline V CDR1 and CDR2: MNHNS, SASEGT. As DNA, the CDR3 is TGTGCCAGCGGTGAAAGAGCTCCTAGTGGGAGGGTTACAGAGCAGTACTTC. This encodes CASGERAPSGRVTEQYF.

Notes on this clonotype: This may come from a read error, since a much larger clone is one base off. Here the CDR3 reads CASSSNTGGAYNEQLF. The CDR3 DNA reads TGTGCCAGCAGCTCCAACACAGGCGGTGCCTACAATGAGCAGCTCTTC. The chain recombines TRBV5-6 with TRBJ2-1, with D perhaps matching TRBD1 (5 bases). Germline CDR1 SGHDT, CDR2 YYEEEE. The CDR3 has 16 residues.

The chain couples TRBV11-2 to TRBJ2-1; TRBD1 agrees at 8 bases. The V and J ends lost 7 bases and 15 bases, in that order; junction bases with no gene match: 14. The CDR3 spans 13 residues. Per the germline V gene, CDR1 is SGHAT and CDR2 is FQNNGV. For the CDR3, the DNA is TGTGCCAGCAACTTGGACAGGGCCGATGAACTGTTCTTC. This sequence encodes CASNLDRADELFF.

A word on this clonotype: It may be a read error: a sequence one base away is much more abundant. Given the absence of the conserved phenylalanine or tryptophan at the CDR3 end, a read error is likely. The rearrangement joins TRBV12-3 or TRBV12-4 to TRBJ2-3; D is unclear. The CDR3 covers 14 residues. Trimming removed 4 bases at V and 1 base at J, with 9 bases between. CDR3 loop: CASSSLGRTDTQYY. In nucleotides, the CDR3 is TGTGCCAGCAGTTCCCTGGGTCGCACAGATACGCAGTATTAT.

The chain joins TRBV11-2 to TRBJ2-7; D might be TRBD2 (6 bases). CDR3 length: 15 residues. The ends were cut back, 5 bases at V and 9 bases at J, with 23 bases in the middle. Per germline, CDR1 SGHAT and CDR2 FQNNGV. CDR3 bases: TGTGCCAGCAGCCCCCGTCCCGATTGGGACTCAGTGCAGTACTTC. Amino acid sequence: CASSPRPDWDSVQYF.

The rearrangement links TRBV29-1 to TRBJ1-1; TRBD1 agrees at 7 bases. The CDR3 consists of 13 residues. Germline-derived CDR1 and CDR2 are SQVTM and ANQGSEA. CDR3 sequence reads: CGVDRTGNTEAFF. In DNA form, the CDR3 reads TGCGGTGTCGACCGGACAGGGAACACTGAAGCTTTCTTT.

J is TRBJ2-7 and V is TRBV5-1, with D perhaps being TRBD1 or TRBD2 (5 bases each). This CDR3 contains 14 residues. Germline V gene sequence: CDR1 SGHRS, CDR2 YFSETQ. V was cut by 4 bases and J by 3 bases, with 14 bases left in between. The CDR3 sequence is CASSHGALDYEQYF. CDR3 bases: TGCGCCAGCAGCCACGGGGCGCTTGACTACGAGCAGTACTTC.

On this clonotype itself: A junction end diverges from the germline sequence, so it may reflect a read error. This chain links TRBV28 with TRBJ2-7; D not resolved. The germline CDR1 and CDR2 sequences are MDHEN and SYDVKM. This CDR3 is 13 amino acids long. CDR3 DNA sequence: TGTGCCAGCAGTTCAACAGCGACCTACGCGCAGTACTTC. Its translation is CASSSTATYAQYF. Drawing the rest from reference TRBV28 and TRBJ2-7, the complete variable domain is DVKVTQSSRYLVKRTGEKVFLECVQDMDHENMFWYRQDPGLGLRLIYFSYDVKMKEKGDIPEGYSVSREKKERFSLILESASTNQTSMYLCASSSTATYAQYFGPGTRLTVT.

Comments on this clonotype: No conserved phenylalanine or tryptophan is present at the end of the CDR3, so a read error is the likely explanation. CDR3 in amino acids: CASRLTDTQYY. CDR3 sequence (DNA): TGTGCCAGCAGACTTACGGATACGCAGTATTAT. The chain is built from TRBV11-2 and TRBJ2-3; D ambiguous. The germline gives CDR1 SGHAT, CDR2 FQNNGV. The V gene lost 6 bases and the J gene lost 6 bases, with 7 bases spanning the gap. CDR3 length equals 11 residues.

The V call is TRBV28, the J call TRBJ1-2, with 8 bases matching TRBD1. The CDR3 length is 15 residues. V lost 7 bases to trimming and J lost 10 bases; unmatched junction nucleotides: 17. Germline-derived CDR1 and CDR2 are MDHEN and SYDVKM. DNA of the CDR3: TGTGCCAGCATCCCACACTCTGACAGGGGTGACGACTACACCTTC. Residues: CASIPHSDRGDDYTF.

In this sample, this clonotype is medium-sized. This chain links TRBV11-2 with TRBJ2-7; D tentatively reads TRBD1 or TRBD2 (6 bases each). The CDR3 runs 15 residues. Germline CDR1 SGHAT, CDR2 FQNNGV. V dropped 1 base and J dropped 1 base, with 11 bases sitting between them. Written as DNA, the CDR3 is TGTGCCAGCAGCTTAGGGCCGGGGGCTTCCTACGAGCAGTACTTC. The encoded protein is CASSLGPGASYEQYF.

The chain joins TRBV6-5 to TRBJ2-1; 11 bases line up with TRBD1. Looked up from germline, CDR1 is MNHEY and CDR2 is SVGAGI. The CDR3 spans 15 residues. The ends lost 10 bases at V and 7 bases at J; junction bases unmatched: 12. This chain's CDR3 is CANRPGTGGYNEQFF. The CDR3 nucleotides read TGTGCCAACAGGCCCGGGACAGGGGGATATAATGAGCAGTTCTTC.

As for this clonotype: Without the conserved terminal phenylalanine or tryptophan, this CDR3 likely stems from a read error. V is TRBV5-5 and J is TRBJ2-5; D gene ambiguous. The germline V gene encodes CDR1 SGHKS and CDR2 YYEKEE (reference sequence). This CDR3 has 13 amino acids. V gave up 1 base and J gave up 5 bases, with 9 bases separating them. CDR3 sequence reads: CASSLLSEETQYL. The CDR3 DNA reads TGTGCCAGCAGCTTGTTATCTGAGGAGACCCAGTACCTC.

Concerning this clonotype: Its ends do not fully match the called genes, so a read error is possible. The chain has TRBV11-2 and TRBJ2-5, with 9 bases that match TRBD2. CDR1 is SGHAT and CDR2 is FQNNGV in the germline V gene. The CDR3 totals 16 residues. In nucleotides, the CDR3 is TGTGCCAGCGGCTACTCCTGTGGTAGCGGGAGAGAGACCCAATACTTC. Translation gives CASGYSCGSGRETQYF.

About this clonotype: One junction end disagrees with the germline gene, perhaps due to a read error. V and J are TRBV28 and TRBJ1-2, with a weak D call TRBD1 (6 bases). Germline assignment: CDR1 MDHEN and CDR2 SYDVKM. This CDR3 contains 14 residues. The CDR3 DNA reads TGTGCCAGCAGTTTTGAGCAGGGGTTCTATGGCTACGCCTTC. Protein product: CASSFEQGFYGYAF.

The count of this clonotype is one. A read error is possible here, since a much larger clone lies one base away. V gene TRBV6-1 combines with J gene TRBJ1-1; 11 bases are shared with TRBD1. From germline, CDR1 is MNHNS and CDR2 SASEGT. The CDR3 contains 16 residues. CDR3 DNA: TGTGCCACCAGTCAAGGACCGGGACAGGGGGTCACTGAAGCTTTCTTT. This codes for CATSQGPGQGVTEAFF.

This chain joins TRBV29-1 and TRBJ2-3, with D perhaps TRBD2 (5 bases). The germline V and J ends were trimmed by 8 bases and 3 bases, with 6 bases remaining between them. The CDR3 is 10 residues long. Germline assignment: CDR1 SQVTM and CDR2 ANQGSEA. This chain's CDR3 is CSTSTDTQYF. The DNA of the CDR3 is TGCAGCACTAGTACAGATACGCAGTATTTT.

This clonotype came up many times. This CDR3 reads CASSLRPGKAAKNIQYF. CDR3 sequence (DNA): TGTGCCAGCAGCTTGAGGCCCGGGAAAGCAGCCAAAAACATTCAGTACTTC. The chain links TRBV5-6 to TRBJ2-4; tentatively, D is TRBD2 (5 bases). This CDR3 has 17 residues. CDR1 and CDR2 (germline): SGHDT, YYEEEE. V was clipped by 1 base and J by 0 bases, with 14 bases between them.

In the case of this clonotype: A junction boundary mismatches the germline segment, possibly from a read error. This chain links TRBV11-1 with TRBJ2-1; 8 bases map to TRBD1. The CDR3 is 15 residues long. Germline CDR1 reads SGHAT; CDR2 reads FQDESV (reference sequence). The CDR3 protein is CASTYGTGAYNEQFF. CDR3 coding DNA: TGTGCCAGCACCTACGGGACAGGCGCCTACAATGAGCAATTCTTC.

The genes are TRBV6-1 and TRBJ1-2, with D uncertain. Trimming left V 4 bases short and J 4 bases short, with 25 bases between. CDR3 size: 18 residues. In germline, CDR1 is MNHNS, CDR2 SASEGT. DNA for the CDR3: TGTGCCAGCAGTGGCCGTGAATCCTGGGCCTCCCCCCCCTATGGCTACACCTTC. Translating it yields CASSGRESWASPPYGYTF.

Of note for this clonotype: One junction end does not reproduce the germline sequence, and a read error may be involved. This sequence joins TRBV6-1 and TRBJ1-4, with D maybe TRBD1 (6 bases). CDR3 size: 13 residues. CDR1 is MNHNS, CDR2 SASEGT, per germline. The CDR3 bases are TGCGCCAACAGGGCCGGGCCCAATGAAAAACTGTTTTTT. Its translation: CANRAGPNEKLFF.

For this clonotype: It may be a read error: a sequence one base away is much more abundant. For the CDR3, the DNA is TGTGCCAGCAGTTTGTGGGGACAGGGCAATCAGCGCCAGCATTTT. Translating it yields CASSLWGQGNQRQHF. The genes are TRBV6-6 and TRBJ1-5, with 9 bases aligning to TRBD1. The CDR3 extends over 15 amino acids. Germline V gene data show CDR1 as MNHNY and CDR2 as SVGAGI (reference sequence).

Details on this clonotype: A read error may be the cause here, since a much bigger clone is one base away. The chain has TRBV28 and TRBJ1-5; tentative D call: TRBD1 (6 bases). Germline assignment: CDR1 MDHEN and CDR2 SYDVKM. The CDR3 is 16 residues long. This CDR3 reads CVSDRSRGASNQPQHF. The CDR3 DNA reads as TGTGTCAGCGATCGCTCGCGGGGGGCAAGCAATCAGCCCCAGCATTTT.

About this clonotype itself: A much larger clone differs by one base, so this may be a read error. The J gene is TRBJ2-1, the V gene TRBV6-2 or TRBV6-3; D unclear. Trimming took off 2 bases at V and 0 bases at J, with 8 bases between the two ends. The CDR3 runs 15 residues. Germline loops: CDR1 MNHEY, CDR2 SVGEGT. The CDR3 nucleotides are TGTGCCAGCAGTTACGAAGACGGCTCCTACAATGAGCAGTTCTTC. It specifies CASSYEDGSYNEQFF.

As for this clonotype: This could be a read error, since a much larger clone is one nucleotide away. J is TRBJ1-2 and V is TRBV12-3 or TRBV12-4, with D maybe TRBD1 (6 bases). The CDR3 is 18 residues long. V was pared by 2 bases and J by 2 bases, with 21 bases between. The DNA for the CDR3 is TGTGCCAGCAGTTTATTCCCCCCCCAGGGGAGGACGAACTATGGCTACACCTTC. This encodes CASSLFPPQGRTNYGYTF.